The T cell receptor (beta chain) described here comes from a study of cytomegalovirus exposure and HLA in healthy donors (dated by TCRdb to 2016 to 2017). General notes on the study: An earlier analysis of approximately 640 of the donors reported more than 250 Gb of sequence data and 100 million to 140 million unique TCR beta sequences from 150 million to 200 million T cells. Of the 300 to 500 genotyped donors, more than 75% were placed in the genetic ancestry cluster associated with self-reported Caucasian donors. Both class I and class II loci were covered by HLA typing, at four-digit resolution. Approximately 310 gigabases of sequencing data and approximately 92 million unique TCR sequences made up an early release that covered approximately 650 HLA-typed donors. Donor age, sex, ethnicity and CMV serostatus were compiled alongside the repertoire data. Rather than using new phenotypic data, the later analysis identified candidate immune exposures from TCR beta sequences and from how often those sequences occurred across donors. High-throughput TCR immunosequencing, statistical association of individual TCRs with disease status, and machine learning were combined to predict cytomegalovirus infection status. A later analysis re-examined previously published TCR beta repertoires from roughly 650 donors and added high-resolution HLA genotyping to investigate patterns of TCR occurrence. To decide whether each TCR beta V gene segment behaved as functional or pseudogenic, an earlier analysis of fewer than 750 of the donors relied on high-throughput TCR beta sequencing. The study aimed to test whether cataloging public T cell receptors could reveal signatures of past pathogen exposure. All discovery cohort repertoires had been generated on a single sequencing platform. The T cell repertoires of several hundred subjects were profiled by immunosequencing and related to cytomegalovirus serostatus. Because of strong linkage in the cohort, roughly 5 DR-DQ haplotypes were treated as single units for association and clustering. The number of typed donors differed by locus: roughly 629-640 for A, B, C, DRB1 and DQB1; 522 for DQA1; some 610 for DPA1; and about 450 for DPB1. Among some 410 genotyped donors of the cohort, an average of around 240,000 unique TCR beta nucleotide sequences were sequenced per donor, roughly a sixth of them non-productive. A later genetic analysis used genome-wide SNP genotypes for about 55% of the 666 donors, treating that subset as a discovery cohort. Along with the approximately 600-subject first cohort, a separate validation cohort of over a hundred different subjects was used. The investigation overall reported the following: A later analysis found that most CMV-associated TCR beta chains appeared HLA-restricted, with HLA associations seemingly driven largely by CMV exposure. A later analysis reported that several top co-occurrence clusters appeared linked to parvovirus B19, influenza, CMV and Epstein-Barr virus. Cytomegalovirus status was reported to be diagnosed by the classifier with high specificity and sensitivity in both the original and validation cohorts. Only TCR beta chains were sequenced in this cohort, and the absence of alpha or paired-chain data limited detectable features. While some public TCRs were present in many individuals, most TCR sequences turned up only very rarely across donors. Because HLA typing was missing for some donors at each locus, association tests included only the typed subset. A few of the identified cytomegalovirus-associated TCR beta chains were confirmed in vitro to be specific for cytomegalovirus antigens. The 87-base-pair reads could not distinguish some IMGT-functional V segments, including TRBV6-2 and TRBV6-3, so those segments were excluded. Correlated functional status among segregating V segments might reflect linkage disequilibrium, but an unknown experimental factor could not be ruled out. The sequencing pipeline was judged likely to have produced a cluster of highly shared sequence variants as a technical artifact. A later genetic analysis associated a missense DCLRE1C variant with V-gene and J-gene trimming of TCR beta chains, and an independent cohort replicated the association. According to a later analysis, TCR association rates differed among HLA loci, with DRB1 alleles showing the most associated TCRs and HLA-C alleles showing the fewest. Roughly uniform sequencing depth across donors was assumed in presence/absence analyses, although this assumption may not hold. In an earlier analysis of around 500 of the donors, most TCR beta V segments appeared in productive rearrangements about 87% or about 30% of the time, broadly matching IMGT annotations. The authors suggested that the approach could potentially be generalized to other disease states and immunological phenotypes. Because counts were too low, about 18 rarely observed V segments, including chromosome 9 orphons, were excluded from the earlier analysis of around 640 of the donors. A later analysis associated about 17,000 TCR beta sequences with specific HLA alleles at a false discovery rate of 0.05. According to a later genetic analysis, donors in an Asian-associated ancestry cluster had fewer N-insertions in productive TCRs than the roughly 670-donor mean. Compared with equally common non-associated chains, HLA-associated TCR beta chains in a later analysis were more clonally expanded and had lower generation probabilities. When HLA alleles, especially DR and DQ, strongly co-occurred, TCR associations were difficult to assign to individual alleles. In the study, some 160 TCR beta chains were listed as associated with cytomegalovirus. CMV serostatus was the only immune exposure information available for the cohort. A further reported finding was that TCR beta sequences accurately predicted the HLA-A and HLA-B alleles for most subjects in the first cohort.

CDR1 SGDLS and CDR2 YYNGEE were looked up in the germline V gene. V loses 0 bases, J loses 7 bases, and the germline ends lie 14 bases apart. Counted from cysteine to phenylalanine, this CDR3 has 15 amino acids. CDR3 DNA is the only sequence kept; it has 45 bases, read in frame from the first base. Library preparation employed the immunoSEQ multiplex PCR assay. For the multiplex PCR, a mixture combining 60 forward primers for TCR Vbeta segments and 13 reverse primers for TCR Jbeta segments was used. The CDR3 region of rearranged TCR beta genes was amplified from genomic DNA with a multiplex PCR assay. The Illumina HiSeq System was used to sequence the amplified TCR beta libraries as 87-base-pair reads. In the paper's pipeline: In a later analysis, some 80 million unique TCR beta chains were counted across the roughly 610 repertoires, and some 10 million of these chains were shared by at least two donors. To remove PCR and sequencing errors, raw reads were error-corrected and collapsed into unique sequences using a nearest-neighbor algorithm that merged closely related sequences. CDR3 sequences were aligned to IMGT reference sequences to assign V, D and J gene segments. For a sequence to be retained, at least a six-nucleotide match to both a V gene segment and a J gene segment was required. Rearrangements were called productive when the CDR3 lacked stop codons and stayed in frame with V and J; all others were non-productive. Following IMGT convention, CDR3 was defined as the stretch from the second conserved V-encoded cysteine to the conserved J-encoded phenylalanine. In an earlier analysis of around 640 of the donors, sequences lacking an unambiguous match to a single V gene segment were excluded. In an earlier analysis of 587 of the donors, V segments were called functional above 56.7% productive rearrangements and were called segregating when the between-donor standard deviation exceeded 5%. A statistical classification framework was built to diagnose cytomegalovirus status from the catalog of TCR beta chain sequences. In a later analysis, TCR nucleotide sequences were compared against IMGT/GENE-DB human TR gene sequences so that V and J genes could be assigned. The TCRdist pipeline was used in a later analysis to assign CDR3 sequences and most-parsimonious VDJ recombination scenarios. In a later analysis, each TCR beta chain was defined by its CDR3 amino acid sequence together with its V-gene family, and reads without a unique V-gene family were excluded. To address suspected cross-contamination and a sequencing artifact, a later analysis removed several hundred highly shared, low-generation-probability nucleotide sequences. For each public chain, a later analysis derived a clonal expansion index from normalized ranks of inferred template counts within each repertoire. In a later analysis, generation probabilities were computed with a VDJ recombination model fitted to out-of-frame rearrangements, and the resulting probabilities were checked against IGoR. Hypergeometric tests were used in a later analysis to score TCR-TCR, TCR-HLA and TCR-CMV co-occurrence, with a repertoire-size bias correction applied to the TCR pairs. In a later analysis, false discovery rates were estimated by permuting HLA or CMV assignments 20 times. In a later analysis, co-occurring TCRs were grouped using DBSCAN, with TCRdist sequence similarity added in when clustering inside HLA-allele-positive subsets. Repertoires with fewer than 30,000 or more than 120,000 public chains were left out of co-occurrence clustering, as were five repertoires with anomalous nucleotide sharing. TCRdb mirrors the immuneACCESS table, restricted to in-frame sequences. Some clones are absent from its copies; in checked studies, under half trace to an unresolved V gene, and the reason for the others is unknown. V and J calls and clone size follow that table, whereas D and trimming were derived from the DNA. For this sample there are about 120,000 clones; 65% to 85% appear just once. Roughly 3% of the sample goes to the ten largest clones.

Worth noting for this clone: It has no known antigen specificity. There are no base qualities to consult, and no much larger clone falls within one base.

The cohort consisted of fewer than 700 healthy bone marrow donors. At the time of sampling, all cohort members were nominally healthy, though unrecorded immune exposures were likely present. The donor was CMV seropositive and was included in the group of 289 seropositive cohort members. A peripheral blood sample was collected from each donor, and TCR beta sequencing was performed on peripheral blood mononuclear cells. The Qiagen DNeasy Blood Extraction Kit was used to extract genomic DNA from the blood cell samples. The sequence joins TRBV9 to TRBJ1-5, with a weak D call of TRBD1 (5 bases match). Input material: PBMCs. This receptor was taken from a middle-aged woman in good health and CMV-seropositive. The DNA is TGTGCCAGCAGCGTAGGGGGGGGGTCGTGGCAGCCCCAGCATTTT. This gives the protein CASSVGGGSWQPQHF.